The 19 T cell receptor beta chains below all came from one sample that was sequenced in a study of shared clonotypes between healthy human individuals. Only in-frame clones appear in the TCRdb table, and some are missing; sequencing was by immunoSEQ multiplex PCR. The sample records about 530,000 clones, 90% to 97% being singletons. The specimen sequenced was naive CD4+ T cells sorted from blood. The sample's subset: CD45RA+ positively selected. The receptors were gathered from a woman aged 25 to 39 in good health.

This chain links TRBV7-2 with TRBJ2-2, with a weak D call TRBD2 (5 bases). This CDR3 has 13 amino acids. The ends were cut back, 8 bases at V and 8 bases at J, with 15 bases in the middle. CDR1 is SGHTA, CDR2 FQGNSA, per germline. The CDR3 nucleotides are TGTGCCAGCTTAGGACTTCGCTCTGGGGAGCTGTTTTTT. Protein product: CASLGLRSGELFF.

The chain combines TRBV19 with TRBJ1-1; D not certain. CDR3 size: 15 residues. V was cut by 1 base and J by 3 bases, with 12 bases left in between. Germline CDR1 LNHDA, CDR2 SQIVND (reference sequence). This CDR3 is CASSIVRVTDTEAFF. CDR3 nucleotide sequence: TGTGCCAGTAGTATAGTAAGGGTAACGGACACTGAAGCTTTCTTT.

The rearrangement joins TRBV19 to TRBJ1-4; a weak D match, TRBD1 (5 bases). The germline CDR1 and CDR2 sequences are LNHDA and SQIVND (reference sequence). The length of the CDR3 is 16 residues. Trimming left V 6 bases short and J 0 bases short, with 14 bases between. CDR3 sequence (DNA): TGTGCCAGTAGCCTCCGGAGGGGTGCAACTAATGAAAAACTGTTTTTT. It encodes CASSLRRGATNEKLFF.

This clone has more than one count but fewer than ten. The V and J genes are TRBV11-2 and TRBJ2-7; 11 bases match TRBD2. The CDR3 loop spans 15 amino acids. Per the germline V gene, CDR1 is SGHAT and CDR2 is FQNNGV. J lost 4 bases, V lost 6 bases, and 8 bases had no gene match. Written as DNA, the CDR3 is TGTGCCAGCAGGCGGGCCGGGACTAGCGGATACGAGCAGTACTTC. Translation gives CASRRAGTSGYEQYF.

The chain couples TRBV27 to TRBJ2-1, with 13 bases matching TRBD2. CDR3 length equals 17 residues. Trimming at V came to 5 bases and at J to 5 bases, leaving 9 bases not matched to a gene. CDR1 and CDR2 from the germline V gene are MNHEY and SMNVEV (reference sequence). The CDR3 DNA reads as TGTGCCAGCAGTAAACCCCTGGGACTAGCGGGAAACAATGAGCAGTTCTTC. Residues: CASSKPLGLAGNNEQFF.

As concerns this clone: This sample also contains other DNA sequences that code for the same CDR3. The chain employs TRBV2 and TRBJ1-5; D remains unclear. Germline CDR1 and CDR2: SNHLY and FYNNEI. This CDR3 has 11 residues. V lost 3 bases to trimming and J lost 11 bases, with 8 bases between them. The chain's CDR3 is CASSERAAQHF. CDR3 DNA sequence: TGTGCCAGCAGTGAGAGGGCGGCCCAGCATTTT.

The genes are TRBV5-1 and TRBJ1-1, with a possible D match to TRBD1 (6 bases). Germline V CDR1 and CDR2: SGHRS, YFSETQ. This CDR3 contains 15 residues. V was cut by 4 bases and J by 3 bases, with 16 bases left in between. The CDR3 DNA reads TGCGCCAGCAGCGGCGGGACAACGGGGGACACTGAAGCTTTCTTT. It codes for CASSGGTTGDTEAFF. Together with reference TRBV5-1 and TRBJ1-1, the CDR3 gives the full variable domain: KAGVTQTPRYLIKTRGQQVTLSCSPISGHRSVSWYQQTPGQGLQFLFEYFSETQRNKGNFPGRFSGRQFSNSRSEMNVSTLELGDSALYLCASSGGTTGDTEAFFGQGTRLTVV.

V gene TRBV6-6 combines with J gene TRBJ2-5; no clear D gene. Trimming took 8 bases from V and 5 from J, leaving 9 bases between them. CDR3 length equals 11 residues. Germline V gene lookup returns CDR1 MNHNY and CDR2 SVGAGI (reference sequence). The CDR3 DNA sequence: TGTGCCAGCTCTCAGTTCGAGACCCAGTACTTC. Translated: CASSQFETQYF.

V gene TRBV9 combines with J gene TRBJ1-5; possible D gene TRBD1, 5 bases. Between the trimmed V and J ends, which lost 0 bases and 0 bases, there was a span of 25 bases. The CDR3 spans 21 residues. CDR1 SGDLS and CDR2 YYNGEE come from the germline V gene. The DNA of the CDR3 is TGTGCCAGCAGCGTAGCCGAAGAACGGGACCCTGATATCTATAGCAATCAGCCCCAGCATTTT. It translates to CASSVAEERDPDIYSNQPQHF.

CDR3 protein: CASSKDGWTFFYEQYF. CDR3 DNA: TGTGCCAGCAGCAAAGATGGATGGACTTTTTTCTACGAGCAGTACTTC. The chain is built from TRBV21-1 and TRBJ2-7; the D call TRBD2 from the table was never checked on the DNA. TRBV21-1 is tagged as a pseudogene. The CDR3 length is 16 residues.

This chain connects TRBV28 to TRBJ1-1; the match to TRBD1 covers 9 bases. Germline V CDR1 and CDR2: MDHEN, SYDVKM. CDR3 length: 15 amino acids. Trimming removed 6 bases from V and 8 bases from J; junction bases left unmatched: 13. The DNA for the CDR3 is TGTGCCAGCAGCACAACGGGACAGGGTTTGTTCGAAGCTTTCTTT. This sequence encodes CASSTTGQGLFEAFF.

Concerning this clone: Other DNA sequences in this specimen translate into the identical CDR3. The V call is TRBV5-1, the J call TRBJ2-5, with 7 positions matching TRBD1. The V gene's germline CDR1 is SGHRS and CDR2 YFSETQ. The CDR3 consists of 14 residues. The ends lost 0 bases at V and 4 bases at J; junction bases unmatched: 3. The CDR3 DNA is TGCGCCAGCAGCTTGGAAACAGGGGTAGAGACCCAGTACTTC. Its protein is CASSLETGVETQYF.

The chain combines TRBV28 with TRBJ2-1; D tentatively fits TRBD1 or TRBD2 (5 bases each). Germline-derived CDR1 and CDR2 are MDHEN and SYDVKM. This CDR3 has 14 residues. Trimming took off 2 bases at V and 4 bases at J, with 9 bases between the two ends. The CDR3 spells CASSLEGPYNEQFF. The CDR3 bases are TGTGCCAGCAGTTTAGAGGGGCCGTACAATGAGCAGTTCTTC.

The chain couples TRBV7-9 to TRBJ2-5; D is uncertain. The assigned J gene may be wrong: the sequence end matches TRBJ2-7 better. This CDR3 has 11 residues. Germline CDR1 is SEHNR and CDR2 is FQNEAQ (reference sequence). DNA for the CDR3: TGTGCCAGCAGCCTACGCTACGAGCAGTACTTC. It encodes CASSLRYEQYF.

The chain carries TRBV6-5 and TRBJ1-5, with 7 bases lining up with TRBD1. The V gene end was trimmed by 5 bases and the J gene end by 7 bases; junction bases not matched to a gene: 11. From germline, CDR1 is MNHEY and CDR2 SVGAGI. CDR3 length: 15 amino acids. The DNA of the CDR3 is TGTGCCAGCAGTCAGATCGACAGGGCGGGACAGCCCCAGCATTTT. It codes for CASSQIDRAGQPQHF.

This clone was seen just once. This chain joins TRBV10-3 and TRBJ2-1; a weak D match, TRBD1 (5 bases). In germline, CDR1 is ENHRY, CDR2 SYGVKD. This CDR3 contains 16 residues. Trimming stripped 3 bases from V and 4 bases from J, with 16 bases between. The CDR3 nucleotides are TGTGCCATCAGTGAAGGGGAAAATCTTAGGTACAATGAGCAGTTCTTC. Translation: CAISEGENLRYNEQFF.

This clone was detected once. The rearrangement links TRBV29-1 to TRBJ1-1; D gene unclear. The CDR3 length is 12 residues. Germline V gene lookup returns CDR1 SQVTM and CDR2 ANQGSEA. Trimming removed 4 bases at V and 0 bases at J, with 6 bases between. The CDR3 loop reads CSVVRMNTEAFF. As DNA, the CDR3 is TGCAGCGTTGTTCGGATGAACACTGAAGCTTTCTTT.

The chain recombines TRBV5-4 with TRBJ2-1; 14 bases agree with TRBD2. The germline CDR1 and CDR2 sequences are SGHNT and YYREEE (reference sequence). The CDR3 totals 15 residues. After removal of 4 bases from V and 7 bases from J, the junction contained 4 bases not matched to a gene. The CDR3 DNA reads as TGTGCCAGCAGCCCAGGGACTAGCGGGAGAAATGAGCAGTTCTTC. Its protein product is CASSPGTSGRNEQFF.

A word on this clone: This same CDR3 is encoded by further DNA sequences in the sample. This chain uses TRBV15 with TRBJ1-1; unclear D gene. Germline CDR1 reads LNHNV; CDR2 reads YYDKDF (reference sequence). The CDR3 consists of 13 residues. V was pared by 1 base and J by 1 base, with 4 bases between. The CDR3 region is CATSRVRNTEAFF. CDR3 nucleotide sequence: TGTGCCACCAGCAGAGTCCGGAACACTGAAGCTTTCTTT.